These T cell receptor beta chains were read from a single sample in a study of blood T cell repertoires in COVID-19. Profiled with immunoSEQ multiplex PCR; TCRdb holds only in-frame clones, not every one. The sample consists of 65,000 or so clones, approximately 82% of them appearing once. The material sequenced was peripheral blood. Receptor source: a man aged 60 to 75 with acute or convalescent COVID-19. CDR3s include the opening cysteine and the closing phenylalanine or tryptophan. A D gene is named only where the DNA matches it firmly. Only part of the rows carry a size: once, few, many, or a class if the clone is expanded.

CDR3 DNA	CDR3 protein	V gene	D gene	clone size	J gene
TGTGCCATCCATAAGTCGGACTCCGCCACGTATACGCAGTATTTT	CAIHKSDSATYTQYF	TRBV2	-	-	TRBJ2-3
TGTGCCAGCAGTGAAGATGCGGGGGGGCCCTTCGAGCAGTACTTC	CASSEDAGGPFEQYF	TRBV6-1	TRBD2	few	TRBJ2-7
TGTGCCAGTGGAGAGGTCGGAGGGCTCCTGGGAGGCTACACCTTC	CASGEVGGLLGGYTF	TRBV6-5	-	-	TRBJ1-2
TGTGCCACCAGTGATTCCTCCGGGACAGGGGCCCTTACCTACAATGAGCAGTTCTTC	CATSDSSGTGALTYNEQFF	TRBV24-1	TRBD1	-	TRBJ2-1
TGCGCCAGCAGCTTTGGACAGGCCGAGCAGTACTTC	CASSFGQAEQYF	TRBV5-1	TRBD1	few	TRBJ2-7
TGTGCCAGCTCACCTGGACAGGGCGACGTGGGGGGCTACACCTTC	CASSPGQGDVGGYTF	TRBV18	TRBD1	-	TRBJ1-2
TGTGCCAGCAGCAACTACCCACCAGCCTACGAGCAGTACTTC	CASSNYPPAYEQYF	TRBV7-6	-	once	TRBJ2-7
TGTGCCAGCAGCAACACTAAAGCTTTCTTT	CASSNTKAFF	TRBV11-2	-	-	TRBJ1-1
TGTGCCAGCAGGAAGCTGATGAACACTGAAGCTTTCTTT	CASRKLMNTEAFF	TRBV2	-	-	TRBJ1-1
TGTGCCAGCAGGGTCAGTAATGAAAAACTGTTTTTT	CASRVSNEKLFF	TRBV28	-	-	TRBJ1-4